Each of the 18 T cell receptor beta chains below was sequenced from the same sample in a study of Ad26.COV2.S vaccination and SARS-CoV-2 variants (dated by TCRdb to the early 2020s). Libraries came from the immunoSEQ multiplex PCR assay. Sourced from immuneACCESS, this table was stored by TCRdb with only in-frame sequences that have V and J called. A share of the clones is absent; for the studies checked, an unresolved V gene accounts for under half, and the remainder has no known explanation. This sample comprises hundreds of thousands of clones, approximately 89% of them detected only once. Together, the top ten hold roughly 2.5% of the sample. Taken with the paper, the label for treatment or condition translates to: around 19 received Ad26.COV2.S at low or high dose, single or two shots; about 5 received placebo; per-sample allocation not given. Repertoires of vaccine and placebo recipients were sequenced from samples taken on day 63 after the first injection.

The sample consisted of peripheral blood, taken in a trial of Ad26.COV2.S vaccine versus placebo. These receptor sequences come from a person aged 18-60 years who received the Ad26.COV2.S COVID-19 vaccine or a placebo.

The V and J genes are TRBV9 and TRBJ2-2; 9 positions agree with TRBD2. Germline values: CDR1 SGDLS, CDR2 YYNGEE. The ends lost 2 bases at V and 5 bases at J; junction bases unmatched: 7. This CDR3 is built from 16 residues. The CDR3 DNA follows: TGTGCCAGCAGCGTGCGGGAGGGGCAGGGAACCGGGGAGCTGTTTTTT. Translating it yields CASSVREGQGTGELFF. Supplemented by reference TRBV9 and TRBJ2-2, the full variable domain reads DSGVTQTPKHLITATGQRVTLRCSPRSGDLSVYWYQQSLDQGLQFLIQYYNGEERAKGNILERFSAQQFPDLHSELNLSSLELGDSALYFCASSVREGQGTGELFFGEGSRLTVL.

V gene TRBV28 combines with J gene TRBJ2-1; D is undetermined. Per germline, CDR1 MDHEN and CDR2 SYDVKM. The CDR3 sequence is 12 residues long. Deletions cut 2 bases from V and 8 bases from J, with 7 bases between. This CDR3 is CASSLRAYEQFF. The CDR3 DNA follows: TGTGCCAGCAGTTTAAGGGCCTATGAGCAGTTCTTC. The complete variable domain, with remaining parts taken from reference TRBV28 and TRBJ2-1, reads DVKVTQSSRYLVKRTGEKVFLECVQDMDHENMFWYRQDPGLGLRLIYFSYDVKMKEKGDIPEGYSVSREKKERFSLILESASTNQTSMYLCASSLRAYEQFFGPGTRLTVL.

In nucleotides, the CDR3 is TGCGCCAGCAGCCCCATGGACTTCAATCAGCCCCAGCATTTT. Its translation: CASSPMDFNQPQHF. The chain employs TRBV4-1 and TRBJ1-5, with D uncertain. The length of the CDR3 is 14 residues. Germline-derived CDR1 and CDR2 are MGHRA and YSYEKL. V was cut by 4 bases and J by 3 bases, with 10 bases left in between.

As to this clone: Other nucleotide sequences from this sample produce the same CDR3. The CDR3 DNA follows: TGCGCCAGCAGCTTGCCCGGAGATGGCTACACCTTC. Translation gives CASSLPGDGYTF. This chain links TRBV5-1 with TRBJ1-2; D call uncertain. CDR3 length: 12 residues. The V gene's germline CDR1 is SGHRS and CDR2 YFSETQ. Trimming took 1 base from V and 6 from J, leaving 7 bases between them.

The chain couples TRBV5-5 to TRBJ2-7; TRBD1 aligns across 7 bases. The CDR3 consists of 19 residues. V shed 4 bases and J 5 bases; nucleotides not matched to a gene: 24. The germline gives CDR1 SGHKS, CDR2 YYEKEE (reference sequence). In nucleotides, the CDR3 is TGTGCCAGCAGCAAGATGGGTACAGGGGCTTTCCTCGTGGGTGACGAGCAGTACTTC. Translated: CASSKMGTGAFLVGDEQYF.

The chain recombines TRBV9 with TRBJ2-7, with D possibly matching TRBD2 (5 bases). The CDR3 has 15 residues. CDR1 and CDR2 (germline): SGDLS, YYNGEE. V lost 0 bases and J 0 bases, leaving 10 bases between the germline ends. CDR3 bases: TGTGCCAGCAGCGTAGTCGATGAGGGCTCCTACGAGCAGTACTTC. It is translated as CASSVVDEGSYEQYF.

The rearrangement joins TRBV28 to TRBJ1-4; possibly TRBD1 for D (5 bases). The CDR3 spans 15 residues. Trimming stripped 5 bases from V and 2 bases from J, with 12 bases between. CDR1 is MDHEN, CDR2 SYDVKM, per germline. CDR3 sequence: CASSGVWGTNEKLFF. The CDR3 DNA reads TGTGCCAGCAGTGGGGTGTGGGGGACTAATGAAAAACTGTTTTTT.

The CDR3 sequence is CASSQDGTDNSPLHF. The CDR3 DNA follows: TGCGCCAGCAGCCAAGACGGGACAGATAATTCACCCCTCCACTTT. The chain carries TRBV4-3 and TRBJ1-6; TRBD1 matches at 7 bases. The V segment lost 0 bases and the J segment 5 bases; nucleotides outside the gene matches: 1. Germline V lookup: CDR1 LGHNA, CDR2 YSLEER. CDR3 length equals 15 residues.

The V gene is TRBV9, the J gene TRBJ1-6; no clear D. This CDR3 is 12 amino acids long. V dropped 5 bases and J dropped 4 bases, with 4 bases sitting between them. The V gene's germline CDR1 is SGDLS and CDR2 YYNGEE. The CDR3 DNA sequence: TGTGCCAGCAGTGGTTATAATTCACCCCTCCACTTT. Residues: CASSGYNSPLHF. The full variable domain, rest sourced from reference TRBV9 and TRBJ1-6, is DSGVTQTPKHLITATGQRVTLRCSPRSGDLSVYWYQQSLDQGLQFLIQYYNGEERAKGNILERFSAQQFPDLHSELNLSSLELGDSALYFCASSGYNSPLHFGNGTRLTVT.

The chain employs TRBV7-2 and TRBJ1-2; 10 bases are a match to TRBD1. The junction had 5 bases not matched to a gene; V was cut back by 3 bases and J by 4 bases. There are 15 residues in the CDR3. The germline gives CDR1 SGHTA, CDR2 FQGNSA. The CDR3 nucleotides read TGTGCCAGCAGCTTGTCGACAGGGGGCGTCTATGGCTACACCTTC. This translates into CASSLSTGGVYGYTF.

This clone has a single count. The genes are TRBV5-6 and TRBJ1-2; perhaps TRBD1 as D (5 bases). Germline V CDR1 and CDR2: SGHDT, YYEEEE. The length of the CDR3 is 13 residues. Between the trimmed V and J ends, which lost 7 bases and 4 bases, there was a span of 14 bases. The CDR3 DNA sequence: TGTGCCAGCGGCCAGGGCCGCGTCTATGGCTACACCTTC. It specifies CASGQGRVYGYTF. Filled out from reference TRBV5-6 and TRBJ1-2, the complete variable domain reads DAGVTQSPTHLIKTRGQQVTLRCSPKSGHDTVSWYQQALGQGPQFIFQYYEEEERQRGNFPDRFSGHQFPNYSSELNVNALLLGDSALYLCASGQGRVYGYTFGSGTRLTVV.

This chain connects TRBV13 to TRBJ2-1; 11 nucleotides match TRBD1. The V gene end was trimmed by 5 bases and the J gene end by 7 bases; junction bases not matched to a gene: 7. CDR1 PRHDT and CDR2 FYEKMQ come from the germline V gene (reference sequence). The CDR3 loop spans 15 amino acids. The CDR3 sequence: CASSAERDRGNEQFF. CDR3 in DNA: TGTGCCAGCAGCGCCGAACGGGACAGGGGGAATGAGCAGTTCTTC.

The gene calls are TRBV7-2 and TRBJ1-5, with D possibly matching TRBD1 (6 bases). V dropped 0 bases and J dropped 1 base, with 10 bases sitting between them. The V gene's germline CDR1 is SGHTA and CDR2 FQGNSA. The CDR3 runs to 16 residues. CDR3 sequence reads: CASSLAGTLSNQPQHF. DNA of the CDR3: TGTGCCAGCAGCTTAGCCGGGACACTGAGCAATCAGCCCCAGCATTTT.

The J gene is TRBJ1-3, the V gene TRBV7-3; D call uncertain. Between the trimmed V and J ends, which lost 9 bases and 2 bases, there was a span of 11 bases. The CDR3 length is 13 residues. Germline assignment: CDR1 SGHTA and CDR2 FQGTGA. The CDR3 nucleotides read TGTGCCAGTGGAGACGGCACTGGAAACACCATATATTTT. As protein: CASGDGTGNTIYF.

The J gene is TRBJ2-1, the V gene TRBV30; D not certain. Trimming took off 3 bases at V and 0 bases at J, with 9 bases between the two ends. Germline-derived CDR1 and CDR2 are GTSNPN and SVGIG (reference sequence). This CDR3 has 14 residues. The CDR3 here is CAWSSISSYNEQFF. The CDR3 nucleotides are TGTGCCTGGAGCTCCATAAGCTCCTACAATGAGCAGTTCTTC.

The chain uses TRBV9 and TRBJ2-7; D call uncertain. The germline V gene has CDR1 SGDLS and CDR2 YYNGEE. Trimming removed 1 base from V and 4 bases from J, with 12 bases in between. CDR3 length: 14 amino acids. The CDR3 DNA is TGTGCCAGCAGCGTACGCGGTATGGATTACGAGCAGTACTTC. It yields the protein CASSVRGMDYEQYF.

This clone was seen once. The chain has TRBV7-2 and TRBJ2-2, with D perhaps given as TRBD1 or TRBD2 (5 bases each). Germline V CDR1 and CDR2: SGHTA, FQGNSA. The CDR3 covers 15 residues. The germline V and J ends were trimmed by 3 bases and 0 bases, with 8 bases remaining between them. CDR3 sequence: CASSLGPTNTGELFF. The DNA of the CDR3 is TGTGCCAGCAGCTTGGGACCGACGAACACCGGGGAGCTGTTTTTT.

As DNA, the CDR3 is TGTGCCAGCATCCCAGATCGGGTCACAGATACGCAGTATTTT. Protein: CASIPDRVTDTQYF. The V gene is TRBV7-9, the J gene TRBJ2-3; D call uncertain. Germline CDR1 is SEHNR and CDR2 is FQNEAQ (reference sequence). CDR3 length equals 14 residues. V dropped 7 bases and J dropped 2 bases, with 13 bases sitting between them.